This T cell receptor (beta chain) derives from a study of PD-1 blockade in classical Hodgkin lymphoma. Findings and limits, study-wide: Exclusion removed patients who began nivolumab under 1 year after ASCT. The CD4+ diversity rise by C4D1 was clearest in complete responders.

The V and J ends lost 7 bases and 5 bases, in that order; junction bases with no gene match: 15. Germline loops: CDR1 WSHSY, CDR2 SAAADI. The CDR3 sequence is 16 residues long. This clone has more than one count but fewer than ten. Its antigen is still unknown. Each of the patients experienced relapse following autologous stem cell transplantation, and their brentuximab vedotin exposure differed. Isolation of CD8+ T cells from thawed PBMCs used magnetic negative selection. TCRdb's table, derived via immunoSEQ multiplex PCR, lists solely in-frame clones and lacks some. Here the sample spans about 6,000 clones, 45% to 55% being singletons.

The starting material was CD8+ T cells from blood, obtained at baseline. This chain uses TRBV10-2 with TRBJ2-3, with TRBD2 matching over 7 bases. This clonotype was sampled from a human donor with classical Hodgkin lymphoma. CDR3 nucleotides: TGCGCCAGCACCGAAGGGGCGGGAGAGCCGGAAGATACGCAGTATTTT. Its protein is CASTEGAGEPEDTQYF.